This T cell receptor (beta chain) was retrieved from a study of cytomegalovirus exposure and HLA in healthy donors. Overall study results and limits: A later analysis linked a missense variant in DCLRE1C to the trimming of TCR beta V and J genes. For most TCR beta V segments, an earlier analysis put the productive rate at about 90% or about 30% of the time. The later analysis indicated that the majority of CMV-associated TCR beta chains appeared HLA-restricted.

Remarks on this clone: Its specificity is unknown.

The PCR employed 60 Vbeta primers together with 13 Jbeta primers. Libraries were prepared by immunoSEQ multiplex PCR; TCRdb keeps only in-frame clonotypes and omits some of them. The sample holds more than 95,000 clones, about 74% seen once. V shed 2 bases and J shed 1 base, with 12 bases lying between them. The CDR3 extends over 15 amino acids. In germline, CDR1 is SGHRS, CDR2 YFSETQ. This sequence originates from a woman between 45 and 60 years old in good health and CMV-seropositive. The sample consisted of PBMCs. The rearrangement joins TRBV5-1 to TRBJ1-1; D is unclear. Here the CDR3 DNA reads TGCGCCAGCAGCTTCGCCGGGTACGGGAACACTGAAGCTTTCTTT. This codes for CASSFAGYGNTEAFF.